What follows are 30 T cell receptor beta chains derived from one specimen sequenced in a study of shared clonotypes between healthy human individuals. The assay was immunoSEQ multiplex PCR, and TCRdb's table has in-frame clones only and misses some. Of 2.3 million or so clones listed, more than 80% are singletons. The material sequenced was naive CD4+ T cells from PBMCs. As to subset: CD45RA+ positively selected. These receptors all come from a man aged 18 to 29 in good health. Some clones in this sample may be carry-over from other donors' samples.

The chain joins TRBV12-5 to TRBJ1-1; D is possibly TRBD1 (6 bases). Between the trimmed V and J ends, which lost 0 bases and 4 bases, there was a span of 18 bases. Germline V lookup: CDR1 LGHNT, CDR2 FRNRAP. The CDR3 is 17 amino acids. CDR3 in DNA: TGTGCTAGTGGTTTGGTACCAGGGGCGCTTAAGGGCACTGAAGCTTTCTTT. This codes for CASGLVPGALKGTEAFF.

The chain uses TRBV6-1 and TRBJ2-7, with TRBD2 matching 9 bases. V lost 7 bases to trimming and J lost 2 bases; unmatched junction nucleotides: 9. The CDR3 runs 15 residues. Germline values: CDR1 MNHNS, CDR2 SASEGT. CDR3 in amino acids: CASTLQIAGAYEQYF. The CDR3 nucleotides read TGTGCCAGCACCCTACAGATAGCGGGAGCCTACGAGCAGTACTTC.

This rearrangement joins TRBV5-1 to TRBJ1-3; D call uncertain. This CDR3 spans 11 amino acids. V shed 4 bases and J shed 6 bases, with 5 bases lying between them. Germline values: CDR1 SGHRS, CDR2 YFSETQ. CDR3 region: CASSAQNTIYF. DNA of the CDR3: TGCGCCAGCAGCGCGCAAAACACCATATATTTT. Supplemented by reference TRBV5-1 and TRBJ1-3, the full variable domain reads KAGVTQTPRYLIKTRGQQVTLSCSPISGHRSVSWYQQTPGQGLQFLFEYFSETQRNKGNFPGRFSGRQFSNSRSEMNVSTLELGDSALYLCASSAQNTIYFGEGSWLTVV.

The CDR3 sequence is CASAKPGDTDTQYF. In DNA, the CDR3 is TGTGCTAGTGCGAAGCCGGGAGACACAGATACGCAGTATTTT. V gene TRBV12-5 combines with J gene TRBJ2-3, with TRBD2 as a possible D gene (6 bases). V lost 7 bases to trimming and J lost 2 bases, with 13 bases between them. Germline V gives CDR1 LGHNT, CDR2 FRNRAP. This CDR3 has 14 residues.

CDR3 residues: CASSPPGLAGPHSYNEQFF. The CDR3 bases are TGTGCCAGCAGCCCTCCGGGACTAGCGGGCCCACACTCCTACAATGAGCAGTTCTTC. This chain joins TRBV9 and TRBJ2-1; 12 bases agree with TRBD2. Trimming cost V 4 bases and J 0 bases; bases outside gene matches: 11. This CDR3 contains 19 residues. CDR1 and CDR2 from the germline V gene are SGDLS and YYNGEE.

The CDR3 region has the DNA TGTGCCACCGGGGACAGCCTCTATGGCTACACCTTC. Amino acid sequence: CATGDSLYGYTF. V and J are TRBV19 and TRBJ1-2; the match to TRBD1 covers 7 bases. With V trimmed by 10 bases and J by 4 bases, 6 bases remained unmatched. Germline CDR1 reads LNHDA; CDR2 reads SQIVND (reference sequence). The CDR3 contains 12 residues.

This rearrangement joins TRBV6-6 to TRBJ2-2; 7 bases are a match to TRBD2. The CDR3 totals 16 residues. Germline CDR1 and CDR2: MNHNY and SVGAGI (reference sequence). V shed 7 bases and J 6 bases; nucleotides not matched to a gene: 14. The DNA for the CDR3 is TGTGCCAGCACCTTACGGGATCTGGGGAGGGCCGGGGAGCTGTTTTTT. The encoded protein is CASTLRDLGRAGELFF.

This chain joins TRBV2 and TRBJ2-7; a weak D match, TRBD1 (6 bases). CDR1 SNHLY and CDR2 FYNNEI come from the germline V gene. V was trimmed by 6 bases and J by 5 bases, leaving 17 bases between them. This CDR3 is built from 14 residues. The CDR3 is CASRAGRGRNEQYF. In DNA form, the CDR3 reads TGTGCCAGCAGGGCGGGCAGGGGAAGGAACGAGCAGTACTTC. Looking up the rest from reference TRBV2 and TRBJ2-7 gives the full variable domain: EPEVTQTPSHQVTQMGQEVILRCVPISNHLYFYWYRQILGQKVEFLVSFYNNEISEKSEIFDDQFSVERPDGSNFTLKIRSTKLEDSAMYFCASRAGRGRNEQYFGPGTRLTVT.

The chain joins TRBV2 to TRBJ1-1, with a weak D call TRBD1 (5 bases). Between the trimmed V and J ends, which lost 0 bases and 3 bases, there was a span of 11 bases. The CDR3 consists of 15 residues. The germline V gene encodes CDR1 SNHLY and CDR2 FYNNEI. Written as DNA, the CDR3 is TGTGCCAGCAGTGAAGCGGGGACTACCGACACTGAAGCTTTCTTT. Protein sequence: CASSEAGTTDTEAFF.

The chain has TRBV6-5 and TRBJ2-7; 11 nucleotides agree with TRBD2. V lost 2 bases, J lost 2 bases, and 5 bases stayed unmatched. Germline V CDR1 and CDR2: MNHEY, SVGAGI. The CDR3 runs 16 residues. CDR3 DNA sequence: TGTGCCAGCAGTTACGGCCCTAGCGGGGGGACCTACGAGCAGTACTTC. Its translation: CASSYGPSGGTYEQYF.

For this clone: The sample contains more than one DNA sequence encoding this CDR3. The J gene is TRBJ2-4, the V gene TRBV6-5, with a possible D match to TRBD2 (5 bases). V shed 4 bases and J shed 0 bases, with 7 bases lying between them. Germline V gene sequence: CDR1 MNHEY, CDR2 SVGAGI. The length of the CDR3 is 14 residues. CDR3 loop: CASSSGRAKNIQYF. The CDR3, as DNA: TGTGCCAGCAGTTCGGGAAGAGCCAAAAACATTCAGTACTTC.

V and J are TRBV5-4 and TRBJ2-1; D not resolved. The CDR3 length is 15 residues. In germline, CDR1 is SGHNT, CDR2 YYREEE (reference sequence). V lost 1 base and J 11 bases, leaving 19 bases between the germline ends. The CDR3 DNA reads TGTGCCAGCAGCTTGAATCCCGATAGTTTGCGTCAGCAGTTCTTC. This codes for CASSLNPDSLRQQFF.

The CDR3 nucleotides read TGCGCCAGCAGCCCGGGACAGGGGGAGACGCCCCAGCATTTT. This encodes CASSPGQGETPQHF. The chain has TRBV5-1 and TRBJ1-5, with 11 bases that match TRBD1. CDR3 length: 14 amino acids. The trim removed 4 bases at V and 9 bases at J, leaving 6 bases unmatched. CDR1 and CDR2 from the germline V gene are SGHRS and YFSETQ.

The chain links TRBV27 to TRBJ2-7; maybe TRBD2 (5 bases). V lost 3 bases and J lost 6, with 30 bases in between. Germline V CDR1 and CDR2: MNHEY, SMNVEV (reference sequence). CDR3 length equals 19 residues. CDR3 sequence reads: CASSFHSGTGTKPYGEQYF. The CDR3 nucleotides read TGTGCCAGCAGTTTCCACAGCGGAACCGGTACGAAGCCTTACGGCGAGCAGTACTTC.

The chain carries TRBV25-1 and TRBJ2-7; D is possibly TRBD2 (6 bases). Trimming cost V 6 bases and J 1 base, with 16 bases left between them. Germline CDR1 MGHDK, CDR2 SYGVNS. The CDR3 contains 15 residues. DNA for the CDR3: TGTGCCAGCAGGGGACTTCTCGGGAGTTCCTACGAGCAGTACTTC. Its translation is CASRGLLGSSYEQYF.

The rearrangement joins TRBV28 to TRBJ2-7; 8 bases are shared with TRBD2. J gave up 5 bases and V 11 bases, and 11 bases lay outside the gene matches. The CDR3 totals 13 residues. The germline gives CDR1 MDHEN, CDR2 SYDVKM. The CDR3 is CAHGGEGPHEQYF. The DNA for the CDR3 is TGTGCCCACGGGGGGGAAGGGCCTCACGAGCAGTACTTC.

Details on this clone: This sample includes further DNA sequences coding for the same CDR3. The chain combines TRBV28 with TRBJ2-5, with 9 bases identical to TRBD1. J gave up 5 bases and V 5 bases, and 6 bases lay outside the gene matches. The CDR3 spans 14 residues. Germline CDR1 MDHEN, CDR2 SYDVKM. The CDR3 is CASSPTGGVETQYF. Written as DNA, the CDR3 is TGTGCCAGCAGTCCAACAGGGGGCGTGGAGACCCAGTACTTC.

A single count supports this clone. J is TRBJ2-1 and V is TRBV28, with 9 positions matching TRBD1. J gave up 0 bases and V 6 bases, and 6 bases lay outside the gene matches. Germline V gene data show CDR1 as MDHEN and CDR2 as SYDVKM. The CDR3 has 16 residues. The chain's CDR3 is CASRGQGTRSYNEQFF. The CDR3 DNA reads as TGTGCCAGCAGGGGACAGGGAACGCGCTCCTACAATGAGCAGTTCTTC.

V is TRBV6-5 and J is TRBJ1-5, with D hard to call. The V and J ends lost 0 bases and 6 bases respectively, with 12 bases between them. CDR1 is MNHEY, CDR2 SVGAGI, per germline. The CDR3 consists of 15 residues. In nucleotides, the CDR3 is TGTGCCAGCAGTTACTCACCGGGTTCTGGTCAGCCCCAGCATTTT. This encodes CASSYSPGSGQPQHF.

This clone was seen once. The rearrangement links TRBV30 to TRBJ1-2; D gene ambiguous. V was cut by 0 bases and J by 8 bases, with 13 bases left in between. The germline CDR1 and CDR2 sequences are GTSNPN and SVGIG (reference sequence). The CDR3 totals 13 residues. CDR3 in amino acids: CAWSVPGLRGYTF. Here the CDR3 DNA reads TGTGCCTGGAGTGTACCTGGGTTGAGGGGCTACACCTTC.

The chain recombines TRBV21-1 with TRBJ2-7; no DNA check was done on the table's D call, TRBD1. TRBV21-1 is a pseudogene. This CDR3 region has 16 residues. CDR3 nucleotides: TGTGCCAGCAGCAAAAGCCCACAGGGGTCCCCCTACGAGCAGTACTTC. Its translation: CASSKSPQGSPYEQYF.

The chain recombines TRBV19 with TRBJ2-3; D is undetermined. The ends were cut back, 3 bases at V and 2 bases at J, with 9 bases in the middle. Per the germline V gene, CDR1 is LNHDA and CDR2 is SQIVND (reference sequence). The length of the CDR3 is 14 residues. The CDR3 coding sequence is TGTGCCAGTAGTATTGTGGCGGCCACAGATACGCAGTATTTT. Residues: CASSIVAATDTQYF.

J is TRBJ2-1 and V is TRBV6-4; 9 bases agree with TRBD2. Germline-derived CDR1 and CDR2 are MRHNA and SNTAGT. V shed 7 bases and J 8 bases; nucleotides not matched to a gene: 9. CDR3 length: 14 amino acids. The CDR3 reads CASIAGVRFDEQFF. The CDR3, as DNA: TGTGCCAGCATAGCGGGAGTCAGGTTCGATGAGCAGTTCTTC.

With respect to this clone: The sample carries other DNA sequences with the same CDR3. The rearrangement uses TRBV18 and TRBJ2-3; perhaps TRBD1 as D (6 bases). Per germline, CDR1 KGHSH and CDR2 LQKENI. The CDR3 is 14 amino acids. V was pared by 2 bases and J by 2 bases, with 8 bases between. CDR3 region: CASSPGQITDTQYF. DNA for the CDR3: TGTGCCAGCTCACCAGGACAGATCACAGATACGCAGTATTTT.

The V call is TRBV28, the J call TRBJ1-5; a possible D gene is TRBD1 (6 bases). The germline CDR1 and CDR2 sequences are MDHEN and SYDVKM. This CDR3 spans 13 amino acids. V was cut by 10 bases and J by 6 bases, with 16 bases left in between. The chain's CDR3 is CAIGGGWGQPQHF. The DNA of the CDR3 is TGTGCCATCGGGGGGGGCTGGGGTCAGCCCCAGCATTTT.

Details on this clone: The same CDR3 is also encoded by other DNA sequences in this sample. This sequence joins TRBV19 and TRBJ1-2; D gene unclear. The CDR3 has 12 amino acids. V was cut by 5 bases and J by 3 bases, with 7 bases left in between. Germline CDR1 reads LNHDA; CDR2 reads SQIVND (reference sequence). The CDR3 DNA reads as TGTGCCAGTAGTTTGGGAGACTATGGCTACACCTTC. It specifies CASSLGDYGYTF.

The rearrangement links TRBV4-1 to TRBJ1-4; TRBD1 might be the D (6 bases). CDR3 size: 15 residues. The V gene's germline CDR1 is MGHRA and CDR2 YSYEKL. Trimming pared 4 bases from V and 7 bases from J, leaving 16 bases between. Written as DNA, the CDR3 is TGCGCCAGCAGCCGAGGACAGCCTAATAGTGAAAAACTGTTTTTT. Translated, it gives CASSRGQPNSEKLFF.

The CDR3 DNA reads as TGTGCCAGCCTGGATCGGGCTAATGAAAAACTGTTTTTT. This gives the protein CASLDRANEKLFF. The chain links TRBV28 to TRBJ1-4; D is undetermined. V was trimmed by 8 bases and J by 3 bases, leaving 10 bases between them. The germline gives CDR1 MDHEN, CDR2 SYDVKM. The CDR3 is made up of 13 amino acids.

CDR3 loop: CASSIGRTGKGFRYEQYF. The CDR3, as DNA: TGTGCCAGTAGTATAGGCAGGACCGGCAAGGGTTTCCGCTACGAGCAGTACTTC. The rearrangement links TRBV19 to TRBJ2-7; D gene uncertain. The V and J ends lost 1 base and 3 bases respectively, with 22 bases between them. Germline V CDR1 and CDR2: LNHDA, SQIVND (reference sequence). The CDR3 covers 18 residues.

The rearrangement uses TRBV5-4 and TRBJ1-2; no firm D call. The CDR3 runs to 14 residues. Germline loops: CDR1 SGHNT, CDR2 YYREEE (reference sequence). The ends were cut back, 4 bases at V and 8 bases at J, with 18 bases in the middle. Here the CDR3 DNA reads TGTGCCAGCAGCCACCCCCAGCAGGCGGTAGGCTACACCTTC. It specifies CASSHPQQAVGYTF.